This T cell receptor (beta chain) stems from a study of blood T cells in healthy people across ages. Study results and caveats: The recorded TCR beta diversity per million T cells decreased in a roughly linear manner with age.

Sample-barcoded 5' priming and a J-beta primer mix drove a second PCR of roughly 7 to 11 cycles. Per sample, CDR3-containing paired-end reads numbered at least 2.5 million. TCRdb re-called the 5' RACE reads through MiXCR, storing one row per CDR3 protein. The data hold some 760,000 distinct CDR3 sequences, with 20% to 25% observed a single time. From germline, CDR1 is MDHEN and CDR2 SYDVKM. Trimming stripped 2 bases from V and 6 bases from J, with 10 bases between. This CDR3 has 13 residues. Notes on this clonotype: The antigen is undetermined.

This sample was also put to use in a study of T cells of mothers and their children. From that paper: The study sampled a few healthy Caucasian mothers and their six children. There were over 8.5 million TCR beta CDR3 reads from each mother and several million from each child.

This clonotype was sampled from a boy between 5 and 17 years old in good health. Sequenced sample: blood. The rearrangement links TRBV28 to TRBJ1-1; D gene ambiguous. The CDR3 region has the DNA TGTGCCAGCAGTTTACTCCGTTGGGCTGAAGCTTTCTTT. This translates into CASSLLRWAEAFF.